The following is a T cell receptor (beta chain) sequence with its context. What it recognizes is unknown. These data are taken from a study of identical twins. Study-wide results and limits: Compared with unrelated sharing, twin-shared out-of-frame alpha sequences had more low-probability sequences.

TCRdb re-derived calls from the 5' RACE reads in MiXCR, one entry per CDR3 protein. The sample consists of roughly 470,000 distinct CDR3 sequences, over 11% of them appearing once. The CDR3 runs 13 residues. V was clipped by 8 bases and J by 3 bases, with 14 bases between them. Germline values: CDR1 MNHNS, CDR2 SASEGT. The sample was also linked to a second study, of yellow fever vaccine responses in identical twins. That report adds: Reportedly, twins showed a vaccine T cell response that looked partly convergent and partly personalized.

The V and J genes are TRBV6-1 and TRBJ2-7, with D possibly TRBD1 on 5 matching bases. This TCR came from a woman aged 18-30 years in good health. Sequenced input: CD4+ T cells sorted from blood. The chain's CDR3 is CASRQSSYYEQYF. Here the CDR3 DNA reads TGTGCCAGCCGACAGAGTTCTTACTACGAGCAGTACTTC.